This T cell receptor (beta chain) was captured by sequencing in a study of cytomegalovirus exposure and HLA in healthy donors. Study observations and caveats: A few CMV-associated chains were confirmed in vitro to be specific for CMV antigens.

PCR amplification relied on 60 Vbeta primers (plus 13 Jbeta primers). TCRdb keeps only in-frame clones here, not all; method: immunoSEQ multiplex PCR. The repertoire consists of about 130,000 clones, with around 80% occurring once and the leading ten covering roughly a tenth. A note on this clone: Its antigen is undetermined.

The CDR3 runs 14 residues. Germline V lookup: CDR1 SEHNR, CDR2 FQNEAQ (reference sequence). Germline trimming cut 1 base from V and 7 bases from J; bases unmatched to any gene: 7. The sequence was obtained from a man aged 25 to 40 in good health and CMV-seropositive. The J gene is TRBJ2-7, the V gene TRBV7-9, with 7 bases matching TRBD1. The material sequenced was PBMCs. The CDR3 region is CASSLDSDRSEQYF. The DNA for the CDR3 is TGTGCCAGCAGCTTAGACTCGGACAGGTCTGAGCAGTACTTC.